Described below is a single T cell receptor (beta chain) sequence and its context. From germline, CDR1 is SGHAT and CDR2 FQNNGV. The V gene end was trimmed by 5 bases and the J gene end by 8 bases; junction bases not matched to a gene: 12. The CDR3 runs to 15 residues. The data were taken from a study of blood T cell repertoires in COVID-19. Study processing details: It was from reference gene primer amplification that nucleated cell counts were estimated. The data were produced by immunoSEQ multiplex PCR, yet TCRdb's version contains in-frame clones alone and is incomplete. V and J calls and clone size come straight from that table; D and trimming were deduced from the DNA. Found here are roughly 150,000 clones, over 75% of them singletons; the top ten hold about 40%.

Specimen: peripheral blood. This rearrangement joins TRBV11-2 to TRBJ2-5, with 9 bases that match TRBD1. This clonotype originated in a human donor in a cohort sampled during active COVID-19. DNA for the CDR3: TGTGCCAGCAGCCCAGACTTCCGGGACAGGGTAACCCAGTACTTC. Its protein product is CASSPDFRDRVTQYF.